Presented here are 8 T cell receptor beta chains from one specimen sequenced in a study of technical replicates of blood from a few donors. Method: immunoSEQ multiplex PCR; TCRdb's copy keeps in-frame clones and lacks some. The sample has roughly 56,000 clones; approximately 89% are singletons. Sequenced input: PBMCs. The receptors stem from a human donor in good health. Some clones in this sample may be carry-over from other donors' samples.

This chain joins TRBV5-1 and TRBJ2-1; 7 nucleotides match TRBD2. Trimming took 6 bases from V and 12 from J; bases not matched to a gene: 12. The germline gives CDR1 SGHRS, CDR2 YFSETQ. The CDR3 is made up of 13 amino acids. The CDR3 nucleotides read TGCGCCAGCAACCCGGACGGCCCGGGGGGGCAGTTCTTC. Protein sequence: CASNPDGPGGQFF. The variable domain in full, completed from reference TRBV5-1 and TRBJ2-1, reads KAGVTQTPRYLIKTRGQQVTLSCSPISGHRSVSWYQQTPGQGLQFLFEYFSETQRNKGNFPGRFSGRQFSNSRSEMNVSTLELGDSALYLCASNPDGPGGQFFGPGTRLTVL.

The CDR3 sequence: CATTDRETDTQYF. CDR3 sequence (DNA): TGTGCCACTACGGACAGGGAGACAGATACGCAGTATTTT. The chain carries TRBV7-9 and TRBJ2-3; 8 positions match TRBD1. V was pared by 10 bases and J by 3 bases, with 6 bases of the junction left unmatched. Germline assignment: CDR1 SEHNR and CDR2 FQNEAQ (reference sequence). The CDR3 sequence is 13 residues long. Looking up the rest from reference TRBV7-9 and TRBJ2-3 gives the full variable domain: DTGVSQNPRHKITKRGQNVTFRCDPISEHNRLYWYRQTLGQGPEFLTYFQNEAQLEKSRLLSDRFSAERPKGSFSTLEIQRTEQGDSAMYLCATTDRETDTQYFGPGTRLTVL.

The chain's CDR3 is CASSEGESFKRELPRTDTQYF. The CDR3, as DNA: TGTGCCAGCAGTGAAGGGGAATCCTTTAAGCGGGAACTACCCCGCACAGATACGCAGTATTTT. V usage is TRBV2 and J usage is TRBJ2-3; 7 bases match TRBD2. With V trimmed by 1 base and J by 1 base, 20 bases remained unmatched. The CDR3 loop spans 21 amino acids. Germline V gene sequence: CDR1 SNHLY, CDR2 FYNNEI.

This clone occurred once. The genes are TRBV6-5 and TRBJ2-7, with D maybe TRBD1 (5 bases). Germline V lookup: CDR1 MNHEY, CDR2 SVGAGI. There are 12 residues in the CDR3. Deletions cut 4 bases from V and 4 bases from J, with 8 bases between. The DNA of the CDR3 is TGTGCCAGCAGTTCGACAGTTTACGAGCAGTACTTC. Translation gives CASSSTVYEQYF.

J is TRBJ1-2 and V is TRBV29-1; no firm D call. Per germline, CDR1 SQVTM and CDR2 ANQGSEA. This CDR3 has 11 amino acids. V was cut by 8 bases and J by 0 bases, with 7 bases left in between. The chain's CDR3 is CSTTANYGYTF. CDR3 nucleotides: TGCAGCACAACAGCTAACTATGGCTACACCTTC.

V gene TRBV28 combines with J gene TRBJ1-5, with a tentative D call TRBD1 (5 bases). This CDR3 comprises 17 residues. Germline assignment: CDR1 MDHEN and CDR2 SYDVKM. V was clipped by 4 bases and J by 0 bases, with 16 bases between them. CDR3 nucleotides: TGTGCCAGCAGTTCTCGGGGGTTCCGAAATAGCAATCAGCCCCAGCATTTT. It is translated as CASSSRGFRNSNQPQHF.

V usage is TRBV5-6 and J usage is TRBJ1-5; D perhaps matches TRBD1 (6 bases). CDR1 SGHDT and CDR2 YYEEEE come from the germline V gene. This CDR3 is 14 amino acids long. V gave up 4 bases and J gave up 6 bases, with 14 bases separating them. The CDR3 DNA follows: TGTGCCAGCAGCGTGGGACAAGCGGTTCAGCCCCAGCATTTT. Protein sequence: CASSVGQAVQPQHF.

The chain joins TRBV7-2 to TRBJ2-7, with 9 bases aligning to TRBD2. With V trimmed by 1 base and J by 0 bases, 1 base remained unmatched. The germline gives CDR1 SGHTA, CDR2 FQGNSA. The CDR3 length is 15 residues. The CDR3 region is CASSLGSGGSYEQYF. CDR3 DNA: TGTGCCAGCAGCTTAGGTAGCGGGGGCTCCTACGAGCAGTACTTC.